This T cell receptor (beta chain) was identified in a study of cytomegalovirus exposure and HLA in healthy donors. Clones were read by immunoSEQ multiplex PCR, and TCRdb kept only the in-frame ones, dropping some. The table shows 250,000 to 350,000 clones, with about nine tenths occurring only once. The V end lost 5 bases, the J end lost 8 bases, and 18 bases lay between the germline ends. CDR1 is SQVTM, CDR2 ANQGSEA, per germline. The CDR3 totals 13 residues. This clone was seen many times. Its antigen remains unknown. Study-wide results and caveats: Subsequent analysis showed first-cohort TCR clusters tending to co-occur in around 130 validation repertoires.

Sequencing used PBMCs. This receptor was taken from a woman aged 18 to 35 in good health and CMV-seronegative. The chain couples TRBV29-1 to TRBJ1-2; a possible D gene is TRBD1 (6 bases). CDR3: CSVNNRVVGGYTF. The CDR3 nucleotides read TGCAGCGTTAATAACAGGGTTGTAGGAGGCTACACCTTC.